What follows are 26 T cell receptor beta chains derived from one specimen sequenced in a study of response to subunit inactivated influenza vaccine. MiXCR, run by TCRdb on the RT-PCR reads, gives a single entry per CDR3 protein. The sample contains 400,000 to 650,000 distinct CDR3 sequences, roughly 7.9% of which appear only once. This sample comprised PBMCs from blood, obtained 23 to 25 months after vaccination. The receptors stem from a man between 45 and 75 years old who received an inactivated influenza vaccine.

This clonotype was seen only a few times. The chain carries TRBV20-1 and TRBJ2-3; D call uncertain. This CDR3 is 16 amino acids long. Looked up from germline, CDR1 is DFQATT and CDR2 is SNEGSKA (reference sequence). The V end was cut by 0 bases, the J end by 5 bases, with 18 bases between. CDR3 DNA: TGCAGTGCTAGAGACAAGAGAGGAGAGGACGAAGATACGCAGTATTTT. Its translation: CSARDKRGEDEDTQYF.

In its sample, this clonotype was seen many times. The rearrangement links TRBV20-1 to TRBJ2-7, with 9 nucleotides matching TRBD1. The V gene end was trimmed by 5 bases and the J gene end by 6 bases; junction bases not matched to a gene: 11. The CDR3 sequence is 14 residues long. Germline loops: CDR1 DFQATT, CDR2 SNEGSKA (reference sequence). The CDR3 nucleotides read TGCAGTGCTGCAAGTAACAGGGGGCTAGGCGAGCAGTACTTC. Amino acid sequence: CSAASNRGLGEQYF.

This clonotype has just a few counts. The chain has TRBV6-5 and TRBJ2-3; no firm D call. The germline V gene encodes CDR1 MNHEY and CDR2 SVGAGI. The V end was cut by 3 bases, the J end by 2 bases, with 9 bases between. The length of the CDR3 is 14 residues. In nucleotides, the CDR3 is TGTGCCAGCAGTTATGCCGCCCCCACAGATACGCAGTATTTT. As protein: CASSYAAPTDTQYF.

V is TRBV4-2 and J is TRBJ2-7, with TRBD1 identical over 7 bases. The trim removed 3 bases at V and 4 bases at J, leaving 6 bases unmatched. Germline values: CDR1 LGHNA, CDR2 YNFKEQ. The CDR3 contains 14 residues. CDR3 nucleotide sequence: TGTGCCAGCAGCCAGGAAACAGGGGAGTACGAGCAGTACTTC. It codes for CASSQETGEYEQYF.

This clonotype was picked up many times. V gene TRBV5-1 combines with J gene TRBJ2-7; D possibly corresponds to TRBD1 (5 bases). The germline gives CDR1 SGHRS, CDR2 YFSETQ. The CDR3 has 14 amino acids. V lost 0 bases and J 3 bases, leaving 10 bases between the germline ends. CDR3 region: CASSLEQESYEQYF. CDR3 coding DNA: TGCGCCAGCAGCTTGGAACAGGAGAGCTACGAGCAGTACTTC. Full variable domain (rest looked up from reference TRBV5-1 and TRBJ2-7): KAGVTQTPRYLIKTRGQQVTLSCSPISGHRSVSWYQQTPGQGLQFLFEYFSETQRNKGNFPGRFSGRQFSNSRSEMNVSTLELGDSALYLCASSLEQESYEQYFGPGTRLTVT.

The chain links TRBV14 to TRBJ2-5; 7 bases are shared with TRBD1. The CDR3 is 15 amino acids. Germline V CDR1 and CDR2: SGHDN, FVKESK. With V trimmed by 4 bases and J by 2 bases, 7 bases remained unmatched. DNA of the CDR3: TGTGCCAGCAGCCCGAGACAGGGATCACAAGAGACCCAGTACTTC. Its translation is CASSPRQGSQETQYF.

This clonotype was seen only a few times. CDR3 nucleotides: TGTGCCAGCAGTTTAAGGCACACCTACGAGCAGTACTTC. Amino acid sequence: CASSLRHTYEQYF. The rearrangement uses TRBV27 and TRBJ2-7; D call uncertain. CDR3 length equals 13 residues. V was pared by 2 bases and J by 2 bases, with 7 bases between. Germline V CDR1 and CDR2: MNHEY, SMNVEV (reference sequence).

The genes are TRBV24-1 and TRBJ2-3; D uncertain. The CDR3 is 16 residues long. Germline V gives CDR1 KGHDR, CDR2 SFDVKD. V was clipped by 1 base and J by 0 bases, with 10 bases between them. CDR3 in DNA: TGTGCCACCAGTGATTTTGGCGTCGCTAGCACAGATACGCAGTATTTT. It specifies CATSDFGVASTDTQYF.

This clonotype was observed a few times. The V gene is TRBV6-5, the J gene TRBJ2-7; 14 nucleotides agree with TRBD2. The CDR3 runs 19 residues. Germline assignment: CDR1 MNHEY and CDR2 SVGAGI. The V gene end was trimmed by 5 bases and the J gene end by 3 bases; junction bases not matched to a gene: 15. CDR3 protein: CASSPRGTSGSSVIYEQYF. In DNA, the CDR3 is TGTGCCAGCAGTCCCCGGGGGACTAGCGGGAGCTCAGTGATCTACGAGCAGTACTTC.

J is TRBJ2-2 and V is TRBV5-1; D may be TRBD2 (5 bases). CDR3 length: 16 residues. V was trimmed by 1 base and J by 6 bases, leaving 16 bases between them. Germline V gene lookup returns CDR1 SGHRS and CDR2 YFSETQ. CDR3 residues: CASSLREYLRAGELFF. CDR3 DNA: TGCGCCAGCAGCTTGAGGGAGTACCTAAGGGCCGGGGAGCTGTTTTTT.

This clonotype was counted only a few times. The rearrangement joins TRBV11-2 to TRBJ2-1; 8 bases are a match to TRBD2. The junction had 14 bases not matched to a gene; V was cut back by 1 base and J by 9 bases. The germline V gene encodes CDR1 SGHAT and CDR2 FQNNGV. The length of the CDR3 is 17 residues. CDR3: CASSLVAGGRGRGEQFF. The DNA for the CDR3 is TGTGCCAGCAGCTTAGTGGCGGGGGGCAGGGGAAGAGGTGAGCAGTTCTTC.

The rearrangement joins TRBV4-2 to TRBJ2-7, with D possibly matching TRBD2 (6 bases). The CDR3 sequence is 13 residues long. V was clipped by 5 bases and J by 4 bases, with 12 bases between them. Germline V gene data show CDR1 as LGHNA and CDR2 as YNFKEQ. The CDR3 sequence is CASSKWEAYEQYF. The CDR3 DNA follows: TGTGCCAGCAGCAAGTGGGAGGCTTACGAGCAGTACTTC.

This clonotype was counted only a few times. This chain uses TRBV4-1 with TRBJ1-6; D gene unclear. The CDR3 has 15 amino acids. CDR1 and CDR2 from the germline V gene are MGHRA and YSYEKL. The V gene lost 0 bases and the J gene lost 5 bases, with 8 bases spanning the gap. The CDR3 region has the DNA TGCGCCAGCAGCCAAGATCTCGGGAATAATTCACCCCTCCACTTT. It encodes CASSQDLGNNSPLHF.

V and J are TRBV20-1 and TRBJ1-5, with D possibly matching TRBD1 (5 bases). The CDR3 runs 10 residues. The ends were cut back, 6 bases at V and 8 bases at J, with 8 bases in the middle. Germline CDR1 reads DFQATT; CDR2 reads SNEGSKA (reference sequence). CDR3 sequence (DNA): TGCAGTGCGGGGACTGAGCCCCAGCATTTT. This encodes CSAGTEPQHF.

This clonotype was found a few times. The chain recombines TRBV18 with TRBJ2-3; 7 bases match TRBD1. The CDR3 contains 17 residues. V trimming: 3 bases; J trimming: 0 bases; junction bases outside the gene matches: 9. CDR1 is KGHSH and CDR2 is LQKENI in the germline V gene. The DNA of the CDR3 is TGTGCCAGCTCACCCATGCAGAGGGGGCATAGCACAGATACGCAGTATTTT. Its protein product is CASSPMQRGHSTDTQYF. The complete variable domain, with remaining parts taken from reference TRBV18 and TRBJ2-3, reads NAGVMQNPRHLVRRRGQEARLRCSPMKGHSHVYWYRQLPEEGLKFMVYLQKENIIDESGMPKERFSAEFPKEGPSILRIQQVVRGDSAAYFCASSPMQRGHSTDTQYFGPGTRLTVL.

The chain joins TRBV6-2 or TRBV6-3 to TRBJ1-2, with 10 bases lining up with TRBD1. V was clipped by 6 bases and J by 2 bases; unmatched bases: 6. The CDR3 loop spans 15 amino acids. Germline CDR1 MNHEY, CDR2 SVGEGT. The CDR3 spells CASSEGQGINYGYTF. As DNA, the CDR3 is TGTGCCAGCAGCGAGGGACAGGGGATAAACTATGGCTACACCTTC.

This clonotype was seen many times. The J gene is TRBJ1-5, the V gene TRBV12-3 or TRBV12-4, with TRBD1 matching 9 bases. After removal of 7 bases from V and 3 bases from J, the junction contained 7 bases not matched to a gene. CDR3 length: 15 residues. The CDR3 region has the DNA TGTGCCAGCAAGTGGGACAGGGTCGACAATCAGCCCCAGCATTTT. Residues: CASKWDRVDNQPQHF.

The genes are TRBV18 and TRBJ2-1; 11 positions match TRBD2. This CDR3 is 16 amino acids long. CDR1 and CDR2 from the germline V gene are KGHSH and LQKENI. Trimming at V came to 2 bases and at J to 6 bases, leaving 6 bases not matched to a gene. CDR3 coding DNA: TGTGCCAGCTCACCAATGCTAGCGGGGGGATCCAATGAGCAGTTCTTC. It yields the protein CASSPMLAGGSNEQFF.

This clonotype was counted a few times. The J gene is TRBJ1-4, the V gene TRBV2, with no clear D. V lost 3 bases and J 0 bases, leaving 11 bases between the germline ends. This CDR3 region has 16 residues. The V gene's germline CDR1 is SNHLY and CDR2 FYNNEI. This chain's CDR3 is CASSDLNIATNEKLFF. The CDR3, as DNA: TGTGCCAGCAGTGACCTGAATATTGCAACTAATGAAAAACTGTTTTTT.

This clonotype appeared many times. CDR3 in amino acids: CASSLEGDDVLGFF. The CDR3 DNA is TGCGCCAGCAGCTTGGAAGGGGACGATGTCCTTGGGTTCTTC. The rearrangement joins TRBV5-1 to TRBJ2-1; the D gene could be TRBD1 or TRBD2 (5 bases each). CDR1 and CDR2 (germline): SGHRS, YFSETQ. The CDR3 extends over 14 amino acids. V was pared by 0 bases and J by 15 bases, with 19 bases between.

This clonotype occurred many times. CDR3 DNA sequence: TGTGCCATCAGTCCGGGACAAGACTATGGCTACACCTTC. Its protein product is CAISPGQDYGYTF. This chain joins TRBV10-3 and TRBJ1-2, with D maybe TRBD1 (6 bases). Germline-derived CDR1 and CDR2 are ENHRY and SYGVKD. Trimming took 5 bases from V and 3 from J, leaving 10 bases between them. The CDR3 is 13 amino acids.

The chain is built from TRBV7-9 and TRBJ1-4; unclear D gene. The CDR3 has 15 residues. Deletions cut 1 base from V and 8 bases from J, with 14 bases between. CDR1 SEHNR and CDR2 FQNEAQ come from the germline V gene (reference sequence). CDR3 sequence reads: CASSLEAWGDEKLFF. The CDR3, as DNA: TGTGCCAGCAGCTTAGAGGCCTGGGGAGACGAAAAACTGTTTTTT.

This clonotype turned up a few times. V gene TRBV6-2 or TRBV6-3 combines with J gene TRBJ2-1; TRBD2 agrees at 15 bases. The CDR3 is 16 residues long. Trimming took 5 bases from V and 7 from J; bases not matched to a gene: 6. From germline, CDR1 is MNHEY and CDR2 SVGEGT. CDR3 in amino acids: CASSGTSGGPGNEQFF. DNA of the CDR3: TGTGCCAGCAGTGGGACTAGCGGGGGGCCGGGGAATGAGCAGTTCTTC.

The sample holds many counts of this clonotype. This sequence joins TRBV2 and TRBJ1-2, with a possible D match to TRBD1 (5 bases). The germline CDR1 and CDR2 sequences are SNHLY and FYNNEI. Deletions cut 6 bases from V and 9 bases from J, with 14 bases between. CDR3 length: 12 residues. The CDR3 region has the DNA TGTGCCAGCAGCACGGGACTGCCCCGCTACACCTTC. Encoded protein: CASSTGLPRYTF.

The sample holds a few counts of this clonotype. The rearrangement joins TRBV28 to TRBJ1-4; D possibly corresponds to TRBD1 (6 bases). Germline CDR1 MDHEN, CDR2 SYDVKM. CDR3 length: 15 residues. V lost 5 bases and J lost 4, with 14 bases in between. CDR3 protein: CASSPRQVYNEKLFF. As DNA, the CDR3 is TGTGCCAGCAGTCCCAGACAGGTGTATAATGAAAAACTGTTTTTT.

This rearrangement joins TRBV25-1 to TRBJ1-4, with D hard to call. This CDR3 comprises 15 residues. Trimming stripped 1 base from V and 7 bases from J, with 13 bases between. CDR1 and CDR2 (germline): MGHDK, SYGVNS. For the CDR3, the DNA is TGTGCCAGCAGTGAATCCAGGATGGTTACTGAAAAACTGTTTTTT. This sequence encodes CASSESRMVTEKLFF.